This passage covers 10 T cell receptor beta chains from one sample sequenced in a study of T cell responses to AZD1222 COVID-19 vaccine (dated by TCRdb to the early 2020s). Libraries were constructed by the immunoSEQ multiplex PCR assay. TCRdb limited this immuneACCESS table to in-frame rearrangements with V and J called. A share of clones is missing; checked studies link under half to unresolved V genes, and the rest is unexplained. This sample holds roughly 150,000 clones; about 92% were observed only once. The ten largest clones capture less than 2.5% of the sample. The label giving this sample's time point can be read as: baseline before first vaccination. The sample was peripheral blood, taken on day 0 of AZD1222 vaccination. The receptors here all came from an adult in good health.

V gene TRBV7-3 combines with J gene TRBJ1-1, with 7 bases fitting TRBD1. Germline V gene lookup returns CDR1 SGHTA and CDR2 FQGTGA. V lost 5 bases to trimming and J lost 4 bases; unmatched junction nucleotides: 7. The CDR3 sequence is 14 residues long. CDR3 in amino acids: CASSPTDRPTEAFF. CDR3 coding DNA: TGTGCCAGCAGCCCAACGGACAGGCCCACTGAAGCTTTCTTT.

This chain uses TRBV11-1 with TRBJ1-1; 10 bases map to TRBD1. Germline trimming cut 2 bases from V and 4 bases from J; bases unmatched to any gene: 7. Germline CDR1 reads SGHAT; CDR2 reads FQDESV (reference sequence). CDR3 length: 16 residues. The CDR3 sequence: CASSLPRQGAVTEAFF. In nucleotides, the CDR3 is TGTGCCAGCAGCTTACCAAGACAGGGGGCTGTCACTGAAGCTTTCTTT.

The gene calls are TRBV7-8 and TRBJ1-5, with D tentatively TRBD1 (5 bases). From germline, CDR1 is SGHVS and CDR2 FQNEAQ. The CDR3 is made up of 16 amino acids. Trimming pared 3 bases from V and 1 base from J, leaving 13 bases between. This CDR3 is CASSFGGEGSNQPQHF. Here the CDR3 DNA reads TGTGCCAGCAGCTTCGGGGGAGAAGGAAGCAATCAGCCCCAGCATTTT.

The V and J genes are TRBV9 and TRBJ1-3; D may be TRBD1 (5 bases). The CDR3 covers 19 residues. The germline V gene encodes CDR1 SGDLS and CDR2 YYNGEE. The V end lost 0 bases, the J end lost 2 bases, and 21 bases lay between the germline ends. CDR3 sequence (DNA): TGTGCCAGCAGCGTAGCTGGAGGAGGGGATGGTCAGGCTGGAAACACCATATATTTT. Amino acids: CASSVAGGGDGQAGNTIYF.

The CDR3 loop reads CASSQDWQGGYTF. CDR3 nucleotide sequence: TGTGCCAGCAGCCAAGATTGGCAAGGCGGCTACACCTTC. The gene calls are TRBV3-1 (or the pseudogene TRBV3-2) and TRBJ1-2; no firm D call. V was pared by 0 bases and J by 8 bases, with 10 bases between. The V gene's germline CDR1 is LGHDT and CDR2 YNNKEL (reference sequence). The CDR3 covers 13 residues.

The V and J genes are TRBV7-8 and TRBJ1-2; D perhaps matches TRBD1 (5 bases). The CDR3 is 13 amino acids. V was pared by 8 bases and J by 2 bases, with 12 bases between. CDR1 and CDR2 (germline): SGHVS, FQNEAQ. The CDR3 DNA sequence: TGTGCCAGCCGGGGGGTGGGGAACTATGGCTACACCTTC. Its protein product is CASRGVGNYGYTF. Drawing the rest from reference TRBV7-8 and TRBJ1-2, the complete variable domain is GAGVSQSPRYKVAKRGQDVALRCDPISGHVSLFWYQQALGQGPEFLTYFQNEAQLDKSGLPSDRFFAERPEGSVSTLKIQRTQQEDSAVYLCASRGVGNYGYTFGSGTRLTVV.

This chain links TRBV5-4 with TRBJ2-7; TRBD2 aligns across 11 bases. V dropped 4 bases and J dropped 2; count of bases not matched to a gene: 11. Germline V lookup: CDR1 SGHNT, CDR2 YYREEE (reference sequence). The CDR3 length is 17 residues. This CDR3 reads CASSHTPGLAAPYEQYF. CDR3 DNA: TGTGCCAGCAGCCACACTCCGGGACTAGCGGCCCCCTACGAGCAGTACTTC.

The chain has TRBV7-2 and TRBJ2-1; the D is unclear. The ends were cut back, 1 base at V and 12 bases at J, with 13 bases in the middle. In germline, CDR1 is SGHTA, CDR2 FQGNSA. The CDR3 covers 13 residues. DNA of the CDR3: TGTGCCAGCAGCTTAGGGTCTGGGGTCGCGCAGTTCTTC. Translated, it gives CASSLGSGVAQFF.

This chain joins TRBV6-5 and TRBJ1-2; possible D gene TRBD1, 6 bases. The CDR3 consists of 11 residues. CDR1 MNHEY and CDR2 SVGAGI come from the germline V gene. V gave up 6 bases and J gave up 8 bases, with 10 bases separating them. The CDR3 bases are TGTGCCAGCAGGGGACATTTAGGCTACACCTTC. This codes for CASRGHLGYTF.

The V gene is TRBV6-5, the J gene TRBJ1-3, with no clear D. Trimming took 10 bases from V and 0 from J, leaving 7 bases between them. CDR1 is MNHEY, CDR2 SVGAGI, per germline. The CDR3 sequence is 12 residues long. This chain's CDR3 is CANGPSGNTIYF. The CDR3, as DNA: TGTGCCAACGGTCCCTCTGGAAACACCATATATTTT.